Shown below are 25 T cell receptor beta chains from a single sample sequenced in a study of fetal regulatory T cell absence and autoimmunity. The assay was immunoSEQ multiplex PCR, and TCRdb's table has in-frame clones only and misses some. The profile shows 95,000 to 100,000 clones, 72% of them singletons. Sequencing was performed on pancreas tissue. Receptors originate from a male donor with IPEX syndrome.

This rearrangement joins TRBV2 to TRBJ1-2, with D tentatively TRBD1 (5 bases). The length of the CDR3 is 12 residues. The germline gives CDR1 SNHLY, CDR2 FYNNEI. Trimming stripped 2 bases from V and 8 bases from J, with 9 bases between. In nucleotides, the CDR3 is TGTGCCAGCAGTGAACCCTACAGGGGCTACACCTTC. This sequence encodes CASSEPYRGYTF.

The chain links TRBV18 to TRBJ2-5, with 8 positions matching TRBD1. Germline V gives CDR1 KGHSH, CDR2 LQKENI. The CDR3 covers 15 residues. Trimming cost V 6 bases and J 5 bases; bases outside gene matches: 11. CDR3 protein: CASSPWTGIAETQYF. The CDR3 DNA sequence: TGTGCCAGCTCGCCCTGGACAGGGATTGCGGAGACCCAGTACTTC.

This clone was observed once. The sample carries other DNA sequences with the same CDR3. The chain has TRBV7-2 and TRBJ2-7, with a tentative D call TRBD2 (6 bases). Germline lookup yields CDR1 SGHTA and CDR2 FQGNSA. The CDR3 loop spans 13 amino acids. V lost 6 bases and J 0 bases, leaving 9 bases between the germline ends. The CDR3 bases are TGTGCCAGCAGTCTGACTAGCTCCTACGAGCAGTACTTC. It encodes CASSLTSSYEQYF.

This rearrangement joins TRBV27 to TRBJ2-3; D is perhaps TRBD1 (6 bases). The CDR3 has 12 residues. Trimming removed 3 bases from V and 5 bases from J, with 6 bases in between. The germline V gene has CDR1 MNHEY and CDR2 SMNVEV (reference sequence). This CDR3 reads CASSFRGDTQYF. The CDR3 DNA is TGTGCCAGCAGTTTCAGGGGAGATACGCAGTATTTT.

The rearrangement uses TRBV5-6 and TRBJ2-5; D is unresolved. CDR3 length: 12 amino acids. V was clipped by 4 bases and J by 5 bases, with 9 bases between them. Germline-derived CDR1 and CDR2 are SGHDT and YYEEEE. Here the CDR3 reads CASSPPGETQYF. CDR3 DNA sequence: TGTGCCAGCAGCCCGCCCGGGGAGACCCAGTACTTC.

This clone turned up a few times. This chain connects TRBV11-2 to TRBJ1-3; the D is unclear. This CDR3 is built from 13 residues. The V gene's germline CDR1 is SGHAT and CDR2 FQNNGV. V was clipped by 4 bases and J by 4 bases, with 8 bases between them. CDR3 nucleotides: TGTGCCAGCAGCTGGCAGGCGGGAAACACCATATATTTT. It translates to CASSWQAGNTIYF.

The chain links TRBV5-4 to TRBJ2-2, with 13 nucleotides matching TRBD2. In germline, CDR1 is SGHNT, CDR2 YYREEE (reference sequence). The J segment lost 6 bases and the V segment lost 4 bases, leaving 6 bases of the junction unmatched. CDR3 length equals 16 residues. The CDR3 region has the DNA TGTGCCAGCAGCCCGGGACTAGCGGGGAGCGCCGGGGAGCTGTTTTTT. It is translated as CASSPGLAGSAGELFF.

The chain links TRBV27 to TRBJ1-1; the match to TRBD1 covers 8 bases. The CDR3 spans 15 residues. Germline CDR1 reads MNHEY; CDR2 reads SMNVEV (reference sequence). The V gene end was trimmed by 2 bases and the J gene end by 6 bases; junction bases not matched to a gene: 8. The CDR3 protein is CASSLLTGAVAEAFF. CDR3 coding DNA: TGTGCCAGCAGTTTACTGACAGGGGCTGTGGCTGAAGCTTTCTTT.

The chain couples TRBV5-1 to TRBJ2-7; 7 nucleotides align to TRBD2. V was pared by 4 bases and J by 4 bases, with 8 bases of the junction left unmatched. CDR3 size: 14 residues. The V gene's germline CDR1 is SGHRS and CDR2 YFSETQ. The CDR3 here is CASSPGWGGYEQYF. CDR3 coding DNA: TGCGCCAGCAGCCCCGGCTGGGGGGGGTACGAGCAGTACTTC.

A word on this clone: Other DNA sequences from this sample encode an identical CDR3 as well. The chain joins TRBV5-1 to TRBJ2-1, with 15 bases that match TRBD2. The V segment lost 4 bases and the J segment 10 bases; nucleotides outside the gene matches: 15. The CDR3 is 18 residues long. Germline CDR1 reads SGHRS; CDR2 reads YFSETQ. The CDR3 nucleotides read TGCGCCAGCAGCACACCCCGGACTAGCGGGGGGGCCTTGTGGGAGCAGTTCTTC. Its translation is CASSTPRTSGGALWEQFF.

The chain recombines TRBV30 with TRBJ1-2; unclear D gene. The CDR3 length is 13 residues. Trimming cost V 7 bases and J 2 bases, with 14 bases left between them. Germline CDR1 GTSNPN, CDR2 SVGIG (reference sequence). The CDR3, as DNA: TGTGCCTCCGCGTCGCGGAGGAACTATGGCTACACCTTC. It yields the protein CASASRRNYGYTF.

The chain couples TRBV12-2 to TRBJ2-3; the table gives TRBD2 as D, unverified against the DNA. TRBV12-2 is an annotated pseudogene. CDR3 length equals 16 residues. CDR3 bases: TGTGCAAGTCGCTTAGGGGCGGGAGGGCGAGCAGATACGCAGTATTTT. This gives the protein CASRLGAGGRADTQYF.

CDR3 nucleotide sequence: TGTGCCAGCAGCCCCTACCGAATCTACAATGAGCAGTTCTTC. This codes for CASSPYRIYNEQFF. The chain couples TRBV7-9 to TRBJ2-1; D not certain. Germline assignment: CDR1 SEHNR and CDR2 FQNEAQ (reference sequence). The CDR3 covers 14 residues. Deletions cut 5 bases from V and 3 bases from J, with 11 bases between.

This chain links TRBV5-6 with TRBJ2-7; 7 bases fit TRBD1. V shed 2 bases and J 2 bases; nucleotides not matched to a gene: 1. There are 13 residues in the CDR3. CDR1 SGHDT and CDR2 YYEEEE come from the germline V gene. In nucleotides, the CDR3 is TGTGCCAGCAGCTTTGGGACAGCCTACGAGCAGTACTTC. Amino acids: CASSFGTAYEQYF.

The chain joins TRBV6-1 to TRBJ2-7; 7 bases are shared with TRBD1. Germline values: CDR1 MNHNS, CDR2 SASEGT. CDR3 length: 17 residues. The trim removed 0 bases at V and 3 bases at J, leaving 11 bases unmatched. The chain's CDR3 is CASSEALLIGGGYEQYF. CDR3 DNA sequence: TGTGCCAGCAGTGAAGCGCTCCTAATAGGGGGCGGCTACGAGCAGTACTTC.

The V gene is TRBV6-1, the J gene TRBJ2-7, with D possibly matching TRBD2 (5 bases). This CDR3 comprises 11 residues. Trimming removed 2 bases from V and 7 bases from J, with 6 bases in between. Germline V gene lookup returns CDR1 MNHNS and CDR2 SASEGT. The CDR3 sequence: CASSEWEEQYF. The CDR3 DNA reads TGTGCCAGCAGTGAATGGGAGGAGCAGTACTTC.

The rearrangement joins TRBV4-3 to TRBJ2-2; 12 bases align to TRBD2. Germline CDR1 is LGHNA and CDR2 is YSLEER. The CDR3 sequence is 18 residues long. Trimming took 1 base from V and 1 from J; bases not matched to a gene: 4. Written as DNA, the CDR3 is TGCGCCAGCAGCCAAGGACTAGCGGGGGCCGGGAACACCGGGGAGCTGTTTTTT. Translating gives CASSQGLAGAGNTGELFF.

This clone qualifies as medium-sized. This rearrangement joins TRBV19 to TRBJ2-5, with 7 nucleotides matching TRBD1. Germline V gives CDR1 LNHDA, CDR2 SQIVND (reference sequence). The CDR3 is made up of 13 amino acids. After removal of 1 base from V and 4 bases from J, the junction contained 0 bases not matched to a gene. Here the CDR3 DNA reads TGTGCCAGTAGTATAGGACAGGGAGAGACCCAGTACTTC. This encodes CASSIGQGETQYF. Full variable domain (rest looked up from reference TRBV19 and TRBJ2-5): DGGITQSPKYLFRKEGQNVTLSCEQNLNHDAMYWYRQDPGQGLRLIYYSQIVNDFQKGDIAEGYSVSREKKESFPLTVTSAQKNPTAFYLCASSIGQGETQYFGPGTRLLVL.

This chain joins TRBV27 and TRBJ2-7; 8 positions agree with TRBD1. Germline-derived CDR1 and CDR2 are MNHEY and SMNVEV (reference sequence). J gave up 7 bases and V 5 bases, and 7 bases lay outside the gene matches. The CDR3 runs 13 residues. CDR3 nucleotides: TGTGCCAGCAGTCTCCATGACAGGGGAGAGCAGTACTTC. Protein sequence: CASSLHDRGEQYF.

This clone was observed a few times. This chain joins TRBV4-1 and TRBJ1-1; no firm D call. The length of the CDR3 is 13 residues. V was clipped by 6 bases and J by 8 bases, with 16 bases between them. Germline V lookup: CDR1 MGHRA, CDR2 YSYEKL. The CDR3 sequence: CASRLDRPGEAFF. The CDR3 DNA follows: TGCGCCAGCAGATTGGACCGCCCCGGGGAAGCTTTCTTT.

The chain carries TRBV30 and TRBJ1-2; D is uncertain. Germline assignment: CDR1 GTSNPN and CDR2 SVGIG (reference sequence). V gave up 4 bases and J gave up 8 bases, with 17 bases separating them. The CDR3 loop spans 13 amino acids. This CDR3 reads CAWKSGRWEGYTF. The DNA for the CDR3 is TGTGCCTGGAAAAGCGGACGGTGGGAGGGCTACACCTTC.

V is TRBV30 and J is TRBJ1-4; weak D call: TRBD1 (5 bases). The CDR3 totals 13 residues. From germline, CDR1 is GTSNPN and CDR2 SVGIG (reference sequence). Between the trimmed V and J ends, which lost 8 bases and 8 bases, there was a span of 18 bases. The CDR3: CALSAGGGEKLFF. The CDR3 bases are TGTGCCCTTTCTGCGGGGGGTGGCGAAAAACTGTTTTTT.

This chain uses TRBV19 with TRBJ1-5; D remains ambiguous. CDR3 length equals 15 residues. Germline V gene sequence: CDR1 LNHDA, CDR2 SQIVND (reference sequence). Trimming left V 1 base short and J 1 base short, with 8 bases between. CDR3 residues: CASSIGWLSNQPQHF. The CDR3 DNA is TGTGCCAGTAGTATAGGGTGGCTGAGCAATCAGCCCCAGCATTTT.

This rearrangement joins TRBV11-2 to TRBJ2-1, with D possibly TRBD1 on 6 matching bases. The germline gives CDR1 SGHAT, CDR2 FQNNGV. The ends were cut back, 0 bases at V and 5 bases at J, with 17 bases in the middle. The CDR3 has 17 residues. CDR3 bases: TGTGCCAGCAGCTTAGATTGGGATTTGACAGGAGACAATGAGCAGTTCTTC. Its translation is CASSLDWDLTGDNEQFF.

CDR3 coding DNA: TGTGCCAGCAGCCGGACTAGCGGGAGCACAGATACGCAGTATTTT. This codes for CASSRTSGSTDTQYF. V is TRBV4-2 and J is TRBJ2-3; 11 nucleotides align to TRBD2. Germline CDR1 is LGHNA and CDR2 is YNFKEQ. Trimming cost V 4 bases and J 0 bases; bases outside gene matches: 0. This CDR3 spans 15 amino acids.